There are many counts of the clone carrying this T cell receptor (beta chain). Its specificity is unknown. Different DNA sequences within this sample yield the same CDR3. Trimming removed 0 bases from V and 2 bases from J; junction bases left unmatched: 6. The germline V gene has CDR1 SGHNT and CDR2 YYREEE (reference sequence). The CDR3 sequence is 18 residues long. Here immunoSEQ multiplex PCR was the method, and the copy in TCRdb shows in-frame clones only, minus some. The sample records some 1,100,000 clones, approximately 78% being singletons. These data originate in a study of shared clonotypes between healthy human individuals. Study-level findings and limits: Sharing across four donors was seen in roughly 5.2% of naive CD4 clonotypes. Some clonotypes were shared by all four sorted-subset donors, while others were not shared. The non-shared ones had lower generation probabilities than the shared ones.

Sample: memory CD4+ T cells from PBMCs. Specified subset: CD45RA-negative fraction. The TCR sequence derives from a man aged 18 to 35 in good health. Some clones in this sample may be carry-over from other donors' samples. This rearrangement joins TRBV5-4 to TRBJ2-7; 15 nucleotides agree with TRBD2. The CDR3, as DNA: TGTGCCAGCAGCTTGGATGGACTAGCGGGAGGGGGAACCTACGAGCAGTACTTC. Translating gives CASSLDGLAGGGTYEQYF. The variable domain in full, with the rest retrieved from reference TRBV5-4 and TRBJ2-7, is ETGVTQSPTHLIKTRGQQVTLRCSSQSGHNTVSWYQQALGQGPQFIFQYYREEENGRGNFPPRFSGLQFPNYSSELNVNALELDDSALYLCASSLDGLAGGGTYEQYFGPGTRLTVT.